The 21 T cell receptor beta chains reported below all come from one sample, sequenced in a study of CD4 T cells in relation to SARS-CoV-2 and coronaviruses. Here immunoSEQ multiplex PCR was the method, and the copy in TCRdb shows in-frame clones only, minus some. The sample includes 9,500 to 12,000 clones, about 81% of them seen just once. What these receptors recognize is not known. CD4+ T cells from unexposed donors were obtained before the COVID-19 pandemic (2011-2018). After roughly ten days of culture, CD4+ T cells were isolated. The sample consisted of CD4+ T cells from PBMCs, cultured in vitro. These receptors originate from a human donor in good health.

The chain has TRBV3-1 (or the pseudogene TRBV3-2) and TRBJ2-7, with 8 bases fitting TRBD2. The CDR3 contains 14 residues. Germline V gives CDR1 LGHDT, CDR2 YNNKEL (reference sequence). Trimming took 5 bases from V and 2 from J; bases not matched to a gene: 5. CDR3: CASSDSGETYEQYF. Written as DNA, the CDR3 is TGTGCCAGCAGCGATAGCGGGGAGACCTACGAGCAGTACTTC.

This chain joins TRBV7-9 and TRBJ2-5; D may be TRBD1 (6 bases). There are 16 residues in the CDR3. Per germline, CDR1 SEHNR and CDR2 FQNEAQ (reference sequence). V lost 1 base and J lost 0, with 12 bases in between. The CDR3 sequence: CASSLVGTWYQETQYF. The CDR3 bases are TGTGCCAGCAGCTTAGTGGGGACATGGTACCAAGAGACCCAGTACTTC.

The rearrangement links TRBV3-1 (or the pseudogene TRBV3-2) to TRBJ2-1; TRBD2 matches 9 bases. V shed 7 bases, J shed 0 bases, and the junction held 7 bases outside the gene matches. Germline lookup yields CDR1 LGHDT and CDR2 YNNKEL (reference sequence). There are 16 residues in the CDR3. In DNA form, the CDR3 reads TGTGCCAGCAACCCGGGACTAGCTAGCTCCTACAATGAGCAGTTCTTC. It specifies CASNPGLASSYNEQFF.

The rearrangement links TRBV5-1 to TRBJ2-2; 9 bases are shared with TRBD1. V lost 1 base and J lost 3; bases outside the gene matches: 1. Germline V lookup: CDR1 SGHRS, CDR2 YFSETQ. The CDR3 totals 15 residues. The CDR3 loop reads CASSLRQGDTGELFF. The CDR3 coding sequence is TGCGCCAGCAGCTTGAGACAGGGGGACACCGGGGAGCTGTTTTTT.

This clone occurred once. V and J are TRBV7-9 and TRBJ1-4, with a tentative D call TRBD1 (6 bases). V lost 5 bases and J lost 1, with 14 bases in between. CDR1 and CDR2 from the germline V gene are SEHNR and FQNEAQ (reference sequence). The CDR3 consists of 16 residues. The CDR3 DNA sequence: TGTGCCAGCAGCCCAAGGACAGTTTTAACTAATGAAAAACTGTTTTTT. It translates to CASSPRTVLTNEKLFF.

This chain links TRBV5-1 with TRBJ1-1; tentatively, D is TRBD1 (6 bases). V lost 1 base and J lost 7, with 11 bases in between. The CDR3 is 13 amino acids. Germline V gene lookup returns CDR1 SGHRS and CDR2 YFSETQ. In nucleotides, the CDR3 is TGCGCCAGCAGCTTGACAGGGCCCATTGAAGCTTTCTTT. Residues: CASSLTGPIEAFF.

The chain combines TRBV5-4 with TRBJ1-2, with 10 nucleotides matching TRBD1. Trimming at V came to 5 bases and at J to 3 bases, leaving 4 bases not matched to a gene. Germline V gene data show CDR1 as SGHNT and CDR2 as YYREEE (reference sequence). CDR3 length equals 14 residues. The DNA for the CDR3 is TGTGCCAGCAGGACGACAGGGGGCCACTATGGCTACACCTTC. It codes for CASRTTGGHYGYTF.

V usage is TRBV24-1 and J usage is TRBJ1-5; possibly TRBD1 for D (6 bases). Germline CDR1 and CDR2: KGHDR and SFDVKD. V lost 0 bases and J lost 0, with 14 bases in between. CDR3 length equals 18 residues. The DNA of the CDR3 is TGTGCCACCAGTGATTTGCCCGGACAGAATTATAGCAATCAGCCCCAGCATTTT. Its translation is CATSDLPGQNYSNQPQHF.

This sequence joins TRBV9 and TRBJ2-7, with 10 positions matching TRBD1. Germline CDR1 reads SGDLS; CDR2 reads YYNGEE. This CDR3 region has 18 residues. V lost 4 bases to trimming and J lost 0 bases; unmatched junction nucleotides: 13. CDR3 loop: CASSLRPGTGAFSYEQYF. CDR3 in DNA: TGTGCCAGCAGCCTTCGTCCCGGGACAGGGGCTTTCTCCTACGAGCAGTACTTC.

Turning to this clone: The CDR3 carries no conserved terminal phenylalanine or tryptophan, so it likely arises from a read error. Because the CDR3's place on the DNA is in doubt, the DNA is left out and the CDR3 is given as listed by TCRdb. The CDR3 is CASSPPKGDE. V usage is TRBV18 and J usage is TRBJ1-5. The germline gives CDR1 KGHSH, CDR2 LQKENI. The CDR3 comprises 10 residues, both ends counted.

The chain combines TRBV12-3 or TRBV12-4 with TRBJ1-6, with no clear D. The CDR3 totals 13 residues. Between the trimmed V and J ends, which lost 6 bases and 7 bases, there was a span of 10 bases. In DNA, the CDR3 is TGTGCCAGCAGCCTAATCCTGAATTCACCCCTCCACTTT. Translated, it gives CASSLILNSPLHF.

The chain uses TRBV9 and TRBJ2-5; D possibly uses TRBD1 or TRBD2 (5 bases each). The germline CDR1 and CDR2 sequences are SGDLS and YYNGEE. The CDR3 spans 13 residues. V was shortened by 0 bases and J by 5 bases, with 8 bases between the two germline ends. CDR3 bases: TGTGCCAGCAGCGTAGGAGGGGAGGAGACCCAGTACTTC. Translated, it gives CASSVGGEETQYF. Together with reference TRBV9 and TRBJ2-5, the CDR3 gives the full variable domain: DSGVTQTPKHLITATGQRVTLRCSPRSGDLSVYWYQQSLDQGLQFLIQYYNGEERAKGNILERFSAQQFPDLHSELNLSSLELGDSALYFCASSVGGEETQYFGPGTRLLVL.

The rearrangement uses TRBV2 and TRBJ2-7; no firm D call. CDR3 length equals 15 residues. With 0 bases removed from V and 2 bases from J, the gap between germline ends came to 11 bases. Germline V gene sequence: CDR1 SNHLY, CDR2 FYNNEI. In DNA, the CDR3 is TGTGCCAGCAGTGAAGCGCTGTACAACCCCTACGAGCAGTACTTC. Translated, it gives CASSEALYNPYEQYF.

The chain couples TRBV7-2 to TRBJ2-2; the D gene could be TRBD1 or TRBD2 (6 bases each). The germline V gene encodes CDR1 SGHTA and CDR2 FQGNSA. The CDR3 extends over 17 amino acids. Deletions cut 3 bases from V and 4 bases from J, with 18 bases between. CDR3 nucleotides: TGTGCCAGCAGCTTCTTAGGGGGGCGCTGGAGCACCGGGGAGCTGTTTTTT. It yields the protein CASSFLGGRWSTGELFF.

The CDR3 here is CASSQSDRGGRQPQHF. The CDR3, as DNA: TGTGCCAGCAGTCAGTCGGACAGGGGAGGAAGACAGCCCCAGCATTTT. This chain links TRBV6-6 with TRBJ1-5; TRBD1 matches at 9 bases. Germline V gene sequence: CDR1 MNHNY, CDR2 SVGAGI (reference sequence). Trimming removed 5 bases from V and 7 bases from J; junction bases left unmatched: 12. CDR3 length: 16 residues.

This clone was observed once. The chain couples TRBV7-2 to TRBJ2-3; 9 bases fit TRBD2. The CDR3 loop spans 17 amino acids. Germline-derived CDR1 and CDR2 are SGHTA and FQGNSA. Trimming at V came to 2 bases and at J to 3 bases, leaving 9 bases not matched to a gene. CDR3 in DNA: TGTGCCAGCAGCTTAATGGTAGCGGGAGTTAGGACAGATACGCAGTATTTT. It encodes CASSLMVAGVRTDTQYF.

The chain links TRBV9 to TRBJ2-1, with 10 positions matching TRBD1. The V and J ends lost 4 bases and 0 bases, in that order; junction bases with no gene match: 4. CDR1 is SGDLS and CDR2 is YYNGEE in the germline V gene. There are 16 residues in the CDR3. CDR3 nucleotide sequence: TGTGCCAGCAGCCCGCGACAGGGGGCCTCCTACAATGAGCAGTTCTTC. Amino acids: CASSPRQGASYNEQFF.

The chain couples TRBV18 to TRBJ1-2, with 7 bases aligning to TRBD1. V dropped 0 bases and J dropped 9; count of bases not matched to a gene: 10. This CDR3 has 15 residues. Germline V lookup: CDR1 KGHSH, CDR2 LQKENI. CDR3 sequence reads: CASSPPDSAGGRYTF. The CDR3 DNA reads TGTGCCAGCTCACCACCGGATTCGGCAGGGGGTCGCTACACCTTC.

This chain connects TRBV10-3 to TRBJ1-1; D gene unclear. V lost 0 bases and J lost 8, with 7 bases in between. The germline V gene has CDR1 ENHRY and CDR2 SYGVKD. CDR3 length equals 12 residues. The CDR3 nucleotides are TGTGCCATCAGTGAGTCTGGCAGGGAAGCTTTCTTT. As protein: CAISESGREAFF.

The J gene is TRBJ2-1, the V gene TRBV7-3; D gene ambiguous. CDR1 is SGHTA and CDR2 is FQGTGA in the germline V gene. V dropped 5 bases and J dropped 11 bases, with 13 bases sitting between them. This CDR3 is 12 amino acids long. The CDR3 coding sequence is TGTGCCAGCAGCCCAGATATGGATCAGCAGTTCTTC. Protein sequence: CASSPDMDQQFF. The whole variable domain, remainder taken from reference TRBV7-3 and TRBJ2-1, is GAGVSQTPSNKVTEKGKYVELRCDPISGHTALYWYRQSLGQGPEFLIYFQGTGAADDSGLPNDRFFAVRPEGSVSTLKIQRTERGDSAVYLCASSPDMDQQFFGPGTRLTVL.

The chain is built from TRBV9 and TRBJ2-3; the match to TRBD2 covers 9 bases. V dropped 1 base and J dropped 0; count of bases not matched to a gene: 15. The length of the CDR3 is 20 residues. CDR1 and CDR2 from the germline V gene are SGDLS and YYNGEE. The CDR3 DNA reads TGTGCCAGCAGCGTACCCTTTAGCGGGGGAGGGGCCGATAGCACAGATACGCAGTATTTT. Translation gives CASSVPFSGGGADSTDTQYF.